The clone carrying this TCR beta chain was recorded at least ten times. The germline V gene has CDR1 LGHNA and CDR2 YNFKEQ. The junction had 6 bases not matched to a gene; V was cut back by 0 bases and J by 5 bases. The CDR3 has 16 residues. This entry comes from a study of neurological immune-mediated disorders. TCRdb fed the 5' RACE reads into MiXCR, producing one record per CDR3 protein. The sample lists about 62,000 distinct CDR3 sequences, approximately 3.7% seen once, with about 2% in the top ten. The TCR originated in a woman between 45 and 65 years old with multiple sclerosis. The genes are TRBV4-2 and TRBJ1-5, with 8 bases identical to TRBD1. Sequencing used PBMCs. The CDR3 sequence is CASSQDRTGGYQPQHF. CDR3 sequence (DNA): TGTGCCAGCAGCCAAGATCGAACAGGGGGGTATCAGCCCCAGCATTTT.